This T cell receptor (beta chain) was identified during a study of cytomegalovirus exposure and HLA in healthy donors. Findings and limits, study-wide: A further, later analysis showed that HLA-associated TCR beta chains (compared with equally common others) were more clonally expanded. Reports indicated that the classifier achieved high specificity and sensitivity in diagnosing cytomegalovirus status.

Comment on this clone: Its antigen is undetermined.

CDR1 and CDR2 from the germline V gene are SGHRS and YFSETQ. The CDR3 extends over 17 amino acids. Unmatched junction bases numbered 3, after V lost 0 bases and J lost 3 bases. With 60 Vbeta and 13 Jbeta primers, the PCR was carried out. The protocol was immunoSEQ multiplex PCR, while the TCRdb copy is restricted to in-frame clones and leaves out a portion. The sample has 150,000 to 200,000 clones, 60% to 85% seen once; the top ten hold around 0.99%. This chain connects TRBV5-1 to TRBJ2-1, with 13 bases identical to TRBD2. This receptor was obtained from a woman between 40 and 55 years old in good health and CMV-seronegative. Sequenced: PBMCs. CDR3 DNA: TGCGCCAGCAGCTTGGCCGGGACTAGCGGGGTCTACAATGAGCAGTTCTTC. Translated, it gives CASSLAGTSGVYNEQFF.